A single sample gave rise to the 8 T cell receptor beta chains below, sequenced in a study of T cells in Graves' hyperthyroidism and ophthalmopathy. The TCR beta CDR3 regions underwent amplification using RNA transcripts as the source. The primer set for the first-round RT-PCR of the TCR CDR3 was HTBI. TCRdb reprocessed the multiplex PCR reads with MiXCR, giving one entry per CDR3 protein. The table has 530,000 or so distinct CDR3 sequences, 46% seen once; the top ten hold around 8%. Sequenced material: peripheral blood or thyroid tissue (not recorded which). These receptors were taken from a woman aged 18-29 years with Graves' hyperthyroidism.

The J gene is TRBJ1-1, the V gene TRBV20-1; D remains ambiguous. V shed 6 bases and J shed 1 base, with 12 bases lying between them. The CDR3 consists of 13 residues. CDR1 and CDR2 from the germline V gene are DFQATT and SNEGSKA (reference sequence). For the CDR3, the DNA is TGCAGTGCCTTACAAGATGGGAACACTGAAGCTTTCTTT. Encoded protein: CSALQDGNTEAFF.

This clonotype was picked up a small number of times. V is TRBV30 and J is TRBJ1-2, with no clear D. This CDR3 contains 13 residues. The germline gives CDR1 GTSNPN, CDR2 SVGIG (reference sequence). Trimming took off 4 bases at V and 1 base at J, with 10 bases between the two ends. This CDR3 is CAWKFADNYGYTF. CDR3 coding DNA: TGTGCCTGGAAATTTGCAGATAACTATGGCTACACCTTC.

This rearrangement joins TRBV7-8 to TRBJ1-2; D may be TRBD1 (6 bases). The germline V gene has CDR1 SGHVS and CDR2 FQNEAQ. V gave up 3 bases and J gave up 5 bases, with 22 bases separating them. This CDR3 has 17 residues. The DNA of the CDR3 is TGTGCCAGCAGCTTCTCCGCGTGGGCAGGGGCGGGGTATGGCTACACCTTC. It encodes CASSFSAWAGAGYGYTF.

The table lists this clonotype with many counts. The chain has TRBV7-9 and TRBJ2-6; TRBD1 is a possible D gene (5 bases). The CDR3 is 20 amino acids. The germline V and J ends were trimmed by 4 bases and 0 bases, with 22 bases remaining between them. Germline CDR1 SEHNR, CDR2 FQNEAQ (reference sequence). CDR3 nucleotide sequence: TGTGCCAGCAGCTCGGCTGCGGACACCGTTGATAGCTCTGGGGCCAACGTCCTGACTTTC. Translating it yields CASSSAADTVDSSGANVLTF.

This sequence joins TRBV30 and TRBJ2-3, with D unclear. The CDR3 is 14 residues long. Germline V gene lookup returns CDR1 GTSNPN and CDR2 SVGIG (reference sequence). V was cut by 2 bases and J by 1 base, with 10 bases left in between. The chain's CDR3 is CAWSLGIGTDTQYF. CDR3 nucleotide sequence: TGTGCCTGGAGTTTGGGTATTGGCACAGATACGCAGTATTTT.

This clonotype was counted at least ten times. The rearrangement links TRBV20-1 to TRBJ2-7; no definite D call. This CDR3 contains 13 residues. Trimming cost V 3 bases and J 0 bases, with 9 bases left between them. Germline assignment: CDR1 DFQATT and CDR2 SNEGSKA (reference sequence). The CDR3 protein is CSARDPSSYEQYF. The CDR3 region has the DNA TGCAGTGCTAGGGACCCGAGCTCCTACGAGCAGTACTTC.

This clonotype appeared once. V is TRBV20-1 and J is TRBJ2-3; 9 bases are shared with TRBD2. V was pared by 2 bases and J by 1 base, with 7 bases of the junction left unmatched. The length of the CDR3 is 16 residues. The germline V gene encodes CDR1 DFQATT and CDR2 SNEGSKA (reference sequence). The CDR3 bases are TGCAGTGCTAGACCCATACTAGCGGGTGGCACAGATACGCAGTATTTT. It encodes CSARPILAGGTDTQYF.

This clonotype was detected many times. The gene calls are TRBV15 and TRBJ2-3, with D uncertain. Trimming pared 0 bases from V and 2 bases from J, leaving 12 bases between. This CDR3 contains 16 residues. Germline values: CDR1 LNHNV, CDR2 YYDKDF (reference sequence). As DNA, the CDR3 is TGTGCCACCAGCAGAGAACCATGGTCTGCCACAGATACGCAGTATTTT. Its protein product is CATSREPWSATDTQYF.